The TCR beta chain described here comes from a study of patients and donors after allogeneic stem cell transplantation. This clonotype was counted a few times. Via MiXCR, TCRdb re-called the RT-PCR reads, giving one row per CDR3 protein. The sample records about a million distinct CDR3 sequences, under 20% being singletons. The source material was blood, either unsorted or a sorted T cell fraction (not recorded which). The receptor's source is a human donor who was either an allogeneic HSCT recipient or a stem cell or donor lymphocyte infusion donor (not recorded which). It is not recorded whose cells these are; they may come from a transplant donor.

In nucleotides, the CDR3 is TGCAGTGCTATCCATGCCTTGACGGGGGATAGCAATCAGCCCCAGCATTTT. Protein: CSAIHALTGDSNQPQHF. The chain employs TRBV20-1 and TRBJ1-5, with D perhaps TRBD1 (5 bases). The V end lost 4 bases, the J end lost 0 bases, and 19 bases lay between the germline ends. This CDR3 has 17 residues. Germline CDR1 is DFQATT and CDR2 is SNEGSKA (reference sequence).